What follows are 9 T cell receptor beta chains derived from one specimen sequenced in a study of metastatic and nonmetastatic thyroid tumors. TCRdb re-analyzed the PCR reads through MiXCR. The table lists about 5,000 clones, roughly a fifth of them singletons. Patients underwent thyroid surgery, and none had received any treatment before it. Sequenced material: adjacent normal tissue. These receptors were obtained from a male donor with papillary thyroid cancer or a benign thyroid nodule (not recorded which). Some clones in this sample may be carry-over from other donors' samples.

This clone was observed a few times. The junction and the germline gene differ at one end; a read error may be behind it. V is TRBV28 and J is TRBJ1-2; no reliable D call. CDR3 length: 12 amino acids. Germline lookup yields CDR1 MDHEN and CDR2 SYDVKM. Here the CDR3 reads CASTLAGYGCTF. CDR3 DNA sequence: TGTGCCAGCACCTTGGCGGGGTATGGCTGCACCTTC.

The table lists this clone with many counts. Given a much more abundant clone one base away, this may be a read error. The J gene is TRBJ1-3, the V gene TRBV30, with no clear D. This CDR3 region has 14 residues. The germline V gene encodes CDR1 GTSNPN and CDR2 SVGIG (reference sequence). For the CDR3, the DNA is TGTGCCTGGGGTGTGCACAGCTCTGGAAACACCATATATTTT. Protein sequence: CAWGVHSSGNTIYF.

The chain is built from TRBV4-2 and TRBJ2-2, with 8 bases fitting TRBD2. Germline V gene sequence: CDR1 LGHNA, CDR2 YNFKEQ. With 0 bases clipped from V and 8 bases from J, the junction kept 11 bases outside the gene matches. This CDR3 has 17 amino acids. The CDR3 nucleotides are TGTGCCAGCAGCCAAGAGAGGCGGGGGGCGAGGTCGGGGGAGCTGTTTTTT. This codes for CASSQERRGARSGELFF.

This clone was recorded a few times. The CDR3, as DNA: TGTGCCAGCGCAAAGGGAATTCCCGTC. Protein sequence: CASAKGIPV. This chain connects TRBV28 to TRBJ2-7; D remains unclear. Germline CDR1 MDHEN, CDR2 SYDVKM. The CDR3 sequence is 9 residues long.

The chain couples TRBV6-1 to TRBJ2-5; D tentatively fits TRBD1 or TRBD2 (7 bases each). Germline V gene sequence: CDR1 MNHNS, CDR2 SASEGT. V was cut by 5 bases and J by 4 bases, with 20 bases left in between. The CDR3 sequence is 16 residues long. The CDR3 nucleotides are TGTGCCAGCAGTTTCCCTACAGGGGAGGGAAGAGAGACCCAGTACTTC. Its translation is CASSFPTGEGRETQYF.

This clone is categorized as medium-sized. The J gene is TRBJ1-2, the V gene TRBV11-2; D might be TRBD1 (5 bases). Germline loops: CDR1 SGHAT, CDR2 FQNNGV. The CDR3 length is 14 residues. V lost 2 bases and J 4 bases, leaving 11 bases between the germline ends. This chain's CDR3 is CASSLSVQGYGYTF. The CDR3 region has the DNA TGTGCCAGCAGCTTATCGGTCCAGGGCTATGGCTACACCTTC.

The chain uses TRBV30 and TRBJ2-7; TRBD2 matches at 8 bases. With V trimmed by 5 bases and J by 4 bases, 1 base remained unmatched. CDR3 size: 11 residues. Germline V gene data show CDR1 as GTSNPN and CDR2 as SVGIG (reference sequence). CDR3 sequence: CAWSGGYEQYF. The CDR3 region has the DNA TGTGCCTGGTCGGGGGGGTACGAGCAGTACTTC.

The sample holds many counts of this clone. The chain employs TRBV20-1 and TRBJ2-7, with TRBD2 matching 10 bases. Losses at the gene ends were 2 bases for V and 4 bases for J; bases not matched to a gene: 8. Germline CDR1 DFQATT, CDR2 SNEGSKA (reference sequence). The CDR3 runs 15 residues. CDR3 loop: CSARSTSGFAYEQYF. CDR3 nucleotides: TGCAGTGCTAGATCGACTAGCGGGTTCGCATACGAGCAGTACTTC.

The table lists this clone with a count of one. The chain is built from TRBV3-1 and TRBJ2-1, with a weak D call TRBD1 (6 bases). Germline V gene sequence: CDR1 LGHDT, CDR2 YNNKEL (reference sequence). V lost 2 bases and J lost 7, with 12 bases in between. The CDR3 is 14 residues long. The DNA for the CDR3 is TGTGCCAGCAGCCAACAGGGGATATCGAATGAGCAGTTCTTC. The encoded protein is CASSQQGISNEQFF.